This T cell receptor (beta chain) was recovered during a study of shared clonotypes between healthy human individuals. On the study more broadly: Aged between 18 and 49, the donors were two women and three men. Overall study results and limits: Of the naive CD4 clonotypes, roughly 5.5% were shared across a handful of donors.

A remark on this clone: Its antigen remains unknown.

CD4+ cells were split into CD45RA+ naive and CD45RA-negative memory subsets. Data came from immunoSEQ multiplex PCR; TCRdb stores just in-frame clones and leaves some out. The sample yields a few million clones, less than 95% seen once. Sequenced sample: naive CD4+ T cells from PBMCs. Subset described: CD45RA+ positively selected. This sequence originates from a man aged 18 to 35 in good health. Some clones in this sample may be carry-over from other donors' samples.

In nucleotides, the CDR3 is TGTGCCAGCACCCAGACAGGGGGTTATGGCTACACCTTC. Translated, it gives CASTQTGGYGYTF. V is TRBV25-1 and J is TRBJ1-2; TRBD1 matches 9 bases. The CDR3 is 13 amino acids. Germline-derived CDR1 and CDR2 are MGHDK and SYGVNS. V lost 7 bases and J lost 5; bases outside the gene matches: 5.